Listed below are T cell receptor beta chains from one sample, sequenced in a study of shared clonotypes between healthy human individuals. Profiled with immunoSEQ multiplex PCR; TCRdb holds only in-frame clones, not every one. The data contain some 790,000 clones, 72% of them singletons. The sequencing input was memory CD4+ T cells sorted from blood. These receptors all come from a woman aged 30 to 39 in good health. Each CDR3 is given with its conserved first and last residue. A D gene is named only where the DNA matches it firmly. Expanded clones get a size class; other rows say once, few or many, or leave the size out.

D gene: TRBD2; V gene: TRBV2; J gene: TRBJ2-3; clone size: NA; CDR3 protein: CASTPTSGYGDTQYF; CDR3 DNA: TGTGCCAGCACTCCAACTAGCGGCTACGGAGATACGCAGTATTTT
D gene: TRBD2; V gene: TRBV5-6; J gene: TRBJ2-5; clone size: few; CDR3 protein: CASSPSSGAQETQYF; CDR3 DNA: TGTGCCAGCAGCCCTTCAAGCGGGGCACAAGAGACCCAGTACTTC
D gene: NA; V gene: TRBV20-1; J gene: TRBJ1-1; clone size: few; CDR3 protein: CSAILNTEAFF; CDR3 DNA: TGCAGTGCTATCTTGAACACTGAAGCTTTCTTT
D gene: TRBD2; V gene: TRBV7-2; J gene: TRBJ2-5; clone size: NA; CDR3 protein: CASSWVPGGQETQYF; CDR3 DNA: TGTGCCAGCAGCTGGGTACCGGGGGGCCAAGAGACCCAGTACTTC
D gene: NA; V gene: TRBV30; J gene: TRBJ1-1; clone size: NA; CDR3 protein: CAWTLQGEAFF; CDR3 DNA: TGTGCCTGGACCCTTCAGGGTGAAGCTTTCTTT
D gene: NA; V gene: TRBV6-5; J gene: TRBJ2-7; clone size: NA; CDR3 protein: CASSQDTFYTYEQYF; CDR3 DNA: TGTGCCAGCAGCCAAGACACTTTCTATACCTACGAGCAGTACTTC
D gene: NA; V gene: TRBV5-5; J gene: TRBJ1-1; clone size: NA; CDR3 protein: CASSLLTVNTEAFF; CDR3 DNA: TGTGCCAGCAGCTTGTTAACAGTGAACACTGAAGCTTTCTTT
D gene: NA; V gene: TRBV5-1; J gene: TRBJ2-2; clone size: NA; CDR3 protein: CASSFQGKVTGELFF; CDR3 DNA: TGCGCCAGCAGTTTCCAGGGCAAGGTCACCGGGGAGCTGTTTTTT
D gene: TRBD1; V gene: TRBV5-1; J gene: TRBJ2-5; clone size: few; CDR3 protein: CASSSRDRPQETQYF; CDR3 DNA: TGCGCCAGCAGCTCCAGGGACAGGCCTCAAGAGACCCAGTACTTC
D gene: TRBD2; V gene: TRBV5-4; J gene: TRBJ2-1; clone size: few; CDR3 protein: CASSSKREGLYNEQFF; CDR3 DNA: TGTGCCAGCAGCTCGAAGCGGGAGGGCCTCTACAATGAGCAGTTCTTC
D gene: NA; V gene: TRBV7-8; J gene: TRBJ1-2; clone size: few; CDR3 protein: CASSLGQGRGYTF; CDR3 DNA: TGTGCCAGCAGCTTAGGGCAGGGACGCGGCTACACCTTC
D gene: NA; V gene: TRBV28; J gene: TRBJ2-7; clone size: NA; CDR3 protein: CASSLVPGPRYEQYF; CDR3 DNA: TGTGCCAGCAGTTTAGTCCCAGGGCCCCGTTACGAGCAGTACTTC
D gene: TRBD1; V gene: TRBV7-9; J gene: TRBJ1-1; clone size: NA; CDR3 protein: CASSLVGGNTEAFF; CDR3 DNA: TGTGCCAGCAGCTTAGTAGGGGGCAACACTGAAGCTTTCTTT
D gene: TRBD1; V gene: TRBV5-4; J gene: TRBJ1-2; clone size: NA; CDR3 protein: CASTRGQANYGYTF; CDR3 DNA: TGTGCCAGCACCCGGGGACAGGCCAACTATGGCTACACCTTC
D gene: NA; V gene: TRBV5-1; J gene: TRBJ1-1; clone size: NA; CDR3 protein: CASSLQGSDTEAFF; CDR3 DNA: TGCGCCAGCAGCTTGCAGGGTAGCGACACTGAAGCTTTCTTT
D gene: NA; V gene: TRBV28; J gene: TRBJ1-2; clone size: once; CDR3 protein: CASSKWGREDGYTF; CDR3 DNA: TGTGCCAGCAGTAAATGGGGCAGGGAGGATGGCTACACCTTC
D gene: NA; V gene: TRBV7-9; J gene: TRBJ2-3; clone size: NA; CDR3 protein: CASSFGIGTRTDTQYF; CDR3 DNA: TGTGCCAGCAGCTTTGGGATCGGGACCCGCACAGATACGCAGTATTTT
D gene: TRBD1; V gene: TRBV5-1; J gene: TRBJ1-3; clone size: NA; CDR3 protein: CASSDDRAGNTIYF; CDR3 DNA: TGCGCCAGCAGCGACGACAGGGCCGGAAACACCATATATTTT
D gene: NA; V gene: TRBV4-1; J gene: TRBJ1-4; clone size: NA; CDR3 protein: CASSTRWGGEKLFF; CDR3 DNA: TGCGCCAGCAGCACCCGATGGGGAGGCGAAAAACTGTTTTTT
D gene: TRBD2; V gene: TRBV10-2; J gene: TRBJ2-7; clone size: NA; CDR3 protein: CASSKRTGTIIRQYF; CDR3 DNA: TGCGCCAGCAGTAAAAGAACCGGGACTATCATTCGGCAGTACTTC
D gene: NA; V gene: TRBV5-6; J gene: TRBJ2-2; clone size: many; CDR3 protein: CASSLVYVPGLHTGELFF; CDR3 DNA: TGTGCCAGCAGCTTGGTTTACGTACCAGGACTCCACACCGGGGAGCTGTTTTTT
D gene: NA; V gene: TRBV27; J gene: TRBJ2-1; clone size: few; CDR3 protein: CASSLNYGLAGEQFF; CDR3 DNA: TGTGCCAGCAGTTTGAATTACGGGCTAGCTGGGGAGCAGTTCTTC
D gene: TRBD2; V gene: TRBV19; J gene: TRBJ2-5; clone size: NA; CDR3 protein: CASSVLAAGGQETQYF; CDR3 DNA: TGTGCCAGTAGTGTCCTAGCAGCGGGAGGTCAAGAGACCCAGTACTTC
D gene: NA; V gene: TRBV9; J gene: TRBJ1-3; clone size: few; CDR3 protein: CASSSTSPGNTIYF; CDR3 DNA: TGTGCCAGCAGCTCTACATCCCCTGGAAACACCATATATTTT
D gene: NA; V gene: TRBV28; J gene: TRBJ1-1; clone size: NA; CDR3 protein: CASSLPTPGKAEAFF; CDR3 DNA: TGTGCCAGCAGTCTTCCTACTCCGGGCAAGGCTGAAGCTTTCTTT
D gene: TRBD2; V gene: TRBV14; J gene: TRBJ2-7; clone size: NA; CDR3 protein: CASSRSGISYEQYF; CDR3 DNA: TGTGCCAGCAGCCGTAGCGGGATCTCCTACGAGCAGTACTTC
D gene: TRBD1; V gene: TRBV28; J gene: TRBJ1-5; clone size: NA; CDR3 protein: CASRYQGDRQPQHF; CDR3 DNA: TGTGCCAGCAGATATCAGGGGGATCGTCAGCCCCAGCATTTT
D gene: NA; V gene: TRBV30; J gene: TRBJ1-4; clone size: NA; CDR3 protein: CAWSVPGFREKLFF; CDR3 DNA: TGTGCCTGGAGTGTACCAGGGTTTAGGGAAAAACTGTTTTTT
D gene: TRBD1; V gene: TRBV5-4; J gene: TRBJ2-2; clone size: few; CDR3 protein: CASSARTGGDFGGELFF; CDR3 DNA: TGTGCCAGCAGCGCGCGCACAGGGGGCGACTTCGGCGGGGAGCTGTTTTTT
D gene: TRBD2; V gene: TRBV4-1; J gene: TRBJ2-1; clone size: NA; CDR3 protein: CASSQGGASGRAHNEQFF; CDR3 DNA: TGCGCCAGCAGCCAAGGGGGGGCTAGCGGGAGGGCCCACAATGAGCAGTTCTTC
D gene: NA; V gene: TRBV6-1; J gene: TRBJ2-5; clone size: few; CDR3 protein: CASSEDKLVGVQETQYF; CDR3 DNA: TGTGCCAGCAGTGAAGATAAACTAGTCGGGGTTCAAGAGACCCAGTACTTC
D gene: NA; V gene: TRBV18; J gene: TRBJ2-3; clone size: NA; CDR3 protein: CASSPPIYRRGTDTQYF; CDR3 DNA: TGTGCCAGCTCACCACCTATTTACAGACGGGGCACAGATACGCAGTATTTT
D gene: NA; V gene: TRBV5-4; J gene: TRBJ2-7; clone size: NA; CDR3 protein: CASSQDFVGYGEQYF; CDR3 DNA: TGTGCCAGCAGCCAAGATTTCGTGGGGTACGGCGAGCAGTACTTC
D gene: TRBD1; V gene: TRBV5-1; J gene: TRBJ2-1; clone size: NA; CDR3 protein: CASSSYGQGYNEQFF; CDR3 DNA: TGCGCCAGCAGCAGTTACGGACAGGGGTACAATGAGCAGTTCTTC
D gene: NA; V gene: TRBV15; J gene: TRBJ2-4; clone size: NA; CDR3 protein: CATSRDRTHGDIQYF; CDR3 DNA: TGTGCCACCAGCAGAGATCGGACTCACGGAGACATTCAGTACTTC
D gene: TRBD2; V gene: TRBV5-1; J gene: TRBJ2-1; clone size: many; CDR3 protein: CASSVSSGSYNEQFF; CDR3 DNA: TGCGCCAGCAGCGTCTCTAGCGGGAGCTACAATGAGCAGTTCTTC
D gene: NA; V gene: TRBV4-2; J gene: TRBJ1-4; clone size: NA; CDR3 protein: CASSPELPRGEATNEKLFF; CDR3 DNA: TGTGCCAGCAGCCCAGAACTGCCCCGAGGGGAAGCAACTAATGAAAAACTGTTTTTT
D gene: NA; V gene: TRBV7-6; J gene: TRBJ2-1; clone size: many; CDR3 protein: CASSLGRGEQFF; CDR3 DNA: TGTGCCAGCAGCTTGGGGCGGGGCGAGCAGTTCTTC
D gene: NA; V gene: TRBV28; J gene: TRBJ1-1; clone size: NA; CDR3 protein: CASRHKGGDTEAFF; CDR3 DNA: TGTGCCAGCAGACACAAGGGTGGAGACACTGAAGCTTTCTTT
D gene: TRBD2; V gene: TRBV5-1; J gene: TRBJ2-3; clone size: NA; CDR3 protein: CASSLGLAGGTTDTQYF; CDR3 DNA: TGCGCCAGCAGCTTGGGACTAGCGGGAGGTACCACAGATACGCAGTATTTT
D gene: TRBD2; V gene: TRBV7-9; J gene: TRBJ2-1; clone size: many; CDR3 protein: CASSNLAGVSYNEQFF; CDR3 DNA: TGTGCCAGCAGCAACCTAGCGGGAGTCTCCTACAATGAGCAGTTCTTC
D gene: TRBD1; V gene: TRBV7-2; J gene: TRBJ2-3; clone size: NA; CDR3 protein: CASSRGQVDTQYF; CDR3 DNA: TGTGCCAGCAGTCGTGGACAGGTAGATACGCAGTATTTT
D gene: NA; V gene: TRBV1; J gene: TRBJ2-7; clone size: many; CDR3 protein: CTSSLRGEQYF; CDR3 DNA: TGCACCAGCAGCCTACGGGGCGAGCAGTACTTC
D gene: TRBD2; V gene: TRBV5-1; J gene: TRBJ2-1; clone size: many; CDR3 protein: CASSYSGRAGNEQFF; CDR3 DNA: TGCGCCAGCAGCTATAGCGGGAGGGCCGGGAATGAGCAGTTCTTC
D gene: NA; V gene: TRBV5-1; J gene: TRBJ1-2; clone size: NA; CDR3 protein: CASSRDVNYGYTF; CDR3 DNA: TGCGCCAGCAGCAGGGACGTTAACTATGGCTACACCTTC
D gene: TRBD2; V gene: TRBV5-6; J gene: TRBJ2-2; clone size: once; CDR3 protein: CASSPGLARDGELFF; CDR3 DNA: TGTGCCAGCAGCCCGGGACTAGCGCGGGACGGGGAGCTGTTTTTT
D gene: NA; V gene: TRBV18; J gene: TRBJ1-1; clone size: NA; CDR3 protein: CASSTSAGLNTEAFF; CDR3 DNA: TGTGCCAGCTCCACCAGTGCCGGACTGAACACTGAAGCTTTCTTT
D gene: TRBD2; V gene: TRBV7-9; J gene: TRBJ2-7; clone size: NA; CDR3 protein: CASSLRGGRATEQYF; CDR3 DNA: TGTGCCAGCAGCTTAAGGGGCGGGAGGGCCACCGAGCAGTACTTC
D gene: NA; V gene: TRBV5-1; J gene: TRBJ1-4; clone size: NA; CDR3 protein: CASSLGRTEGYEKLFF; CDR3 DNA: TGCGCCAGCAGCTTGGGAAGGACGGAGGGATACGAAAAACTGTTTTTT
D gene: NA; V gene: TRBV6-5; J gene: TRBJ1-3; clone size: NA; CDR3 protein: CASSYSYDSSGNTIYF; CDR3 DNA: TGTGCCAGCAGTTACTCATACGACTCATCTGGAAACACCATATATTTT